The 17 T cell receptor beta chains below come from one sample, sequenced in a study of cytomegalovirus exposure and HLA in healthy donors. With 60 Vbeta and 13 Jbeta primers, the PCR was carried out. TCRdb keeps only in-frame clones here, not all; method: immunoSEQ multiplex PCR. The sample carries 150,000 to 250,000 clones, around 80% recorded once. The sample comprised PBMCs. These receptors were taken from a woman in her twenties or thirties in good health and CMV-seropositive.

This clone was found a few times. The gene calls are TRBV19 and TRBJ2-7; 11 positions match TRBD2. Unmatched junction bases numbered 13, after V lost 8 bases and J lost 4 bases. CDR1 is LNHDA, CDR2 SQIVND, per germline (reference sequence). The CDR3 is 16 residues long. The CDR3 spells CASARPGTSGSYEQYF. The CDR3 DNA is TGTGCCAGTGCCCGACCTGGAACTAGCGGGAGTTACGAGCAGTACTTC.

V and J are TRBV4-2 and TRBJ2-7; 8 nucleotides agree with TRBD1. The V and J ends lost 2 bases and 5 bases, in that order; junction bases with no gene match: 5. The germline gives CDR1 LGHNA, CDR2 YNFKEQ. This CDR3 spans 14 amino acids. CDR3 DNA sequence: TGTGCCAGCAGCCAACGCCAGGGACAGGACGAGCAGTACTTC. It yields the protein CASSQRQGQDEQYF.

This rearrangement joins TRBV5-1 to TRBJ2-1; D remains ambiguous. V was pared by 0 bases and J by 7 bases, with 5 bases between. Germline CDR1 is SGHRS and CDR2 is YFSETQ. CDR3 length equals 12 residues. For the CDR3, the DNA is TGCGCCAGCAGCTTGGAGAGGAATGAGCAGTTCTTC. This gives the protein CASSLERNEQFF. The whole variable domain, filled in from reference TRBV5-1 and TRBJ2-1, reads KAGVTQTPRYLIKTRGQQVTLSCSPISGHRSVSWYQQTPGQGLQFLFEYFSETQRNKGNFPGRFSGRQFSNSRSEMNVSTLELGDSALYLCASSLERNEQFFGPGTRLTVL.

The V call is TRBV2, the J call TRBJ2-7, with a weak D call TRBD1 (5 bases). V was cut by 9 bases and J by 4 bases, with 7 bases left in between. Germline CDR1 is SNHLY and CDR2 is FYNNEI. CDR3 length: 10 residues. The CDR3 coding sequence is TGTGCCAGTGGGGCTTACGAGCAGTACTTC. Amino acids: CASGAYEQYF.

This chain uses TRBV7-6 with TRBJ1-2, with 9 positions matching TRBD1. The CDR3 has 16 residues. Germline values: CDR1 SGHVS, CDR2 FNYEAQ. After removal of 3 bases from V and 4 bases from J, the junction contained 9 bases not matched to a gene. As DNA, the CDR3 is TGTGCCAGCAGCTTCTCCTACAGGGGGCGCGGCTATGGCTACACCTTC. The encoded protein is CASSFSYRGRGYGYTF.

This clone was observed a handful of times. The CDR3 DNA reads as TGCGCCAGCAGCCGCGTGCTTATGGACAAATATACTGAAGCTTTCTTT. Translating gives CASSRVLMDKYTEAFF. The chain is built from TRBV4-1 and TRBJ1-1, with D tentatively TRBD1 (5 bases). CDR1 is MGHRA, CDR2 YSYEKL, per germline. The CDR3 is 16 residues long. Trimming pared 4 bases from V and 5 bases from J, leaving 20 bases between.

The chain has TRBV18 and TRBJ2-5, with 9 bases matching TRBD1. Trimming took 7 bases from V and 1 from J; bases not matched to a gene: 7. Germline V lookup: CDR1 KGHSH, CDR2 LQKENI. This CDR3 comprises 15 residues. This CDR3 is CASFRGTGIQETQYF. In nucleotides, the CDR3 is TGTGCCAGCTTCAGAGGGACAGGGATCCAAGAGACCCAGTACTTC.

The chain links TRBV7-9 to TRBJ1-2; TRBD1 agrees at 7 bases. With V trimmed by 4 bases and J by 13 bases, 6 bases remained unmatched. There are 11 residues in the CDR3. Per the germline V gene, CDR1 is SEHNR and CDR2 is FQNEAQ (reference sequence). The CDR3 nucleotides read TGTGCCAGCAGCTCTCGACAGGGAGGCACCTTC. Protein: CASSSRQGGTF. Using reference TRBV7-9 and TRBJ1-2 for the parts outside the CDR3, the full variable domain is DTGVSQNPRHKITKRGQNVTFRCDPISEHNRLYWYRQTLGQGPEFLTYFQNEAQLEKSRLLSDRFSAERPKGSFSTLEIQRTEQGDSAMYLCASSSRQGGTFGSGTRLTVV.

This chain's CDR3 is CAITQRGGYEQFF. CDR3 nucleotides: TGTGCCATCACCCAGCGGGGGGGATACGAGCAGTTCTTC. The chain has TRBV10-3 and TRBJ2-1; 10 bases align to TRBD2. This CDR3 has 13 amino acids. Germline CDR1 is ENHRY and CDR2 is SYGVKD. The J segment lost 10 bases and the V segment lost 7 bases, leaving 7 bases of the junction unmatched.

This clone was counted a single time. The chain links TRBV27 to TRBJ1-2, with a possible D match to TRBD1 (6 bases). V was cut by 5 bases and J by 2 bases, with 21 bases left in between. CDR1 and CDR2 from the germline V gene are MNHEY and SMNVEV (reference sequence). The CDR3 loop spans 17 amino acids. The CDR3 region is CASSPSGHVPTNYGYTF. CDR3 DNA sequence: TGTGCCAGCAGTCCCTCGGGACACGTACCAACCAACTATGGCTACACCTTC.

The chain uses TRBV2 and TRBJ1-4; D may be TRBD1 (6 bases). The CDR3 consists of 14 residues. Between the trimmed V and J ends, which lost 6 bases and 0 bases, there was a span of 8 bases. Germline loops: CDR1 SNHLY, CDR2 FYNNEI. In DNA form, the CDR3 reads TGTGCCAGCAGCGGACAGTCAACTAATGAAAAACTGTTTTTT. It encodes CASSGQSTNEKLFF.

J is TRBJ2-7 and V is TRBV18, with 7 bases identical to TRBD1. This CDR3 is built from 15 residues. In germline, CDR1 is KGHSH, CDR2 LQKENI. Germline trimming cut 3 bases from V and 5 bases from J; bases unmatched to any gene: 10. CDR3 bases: TGTGCCAGCTCACCCCAAGGTACAGGGGCTGACGAGCAGTACTTC. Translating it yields CASSPQGTGADEQYF. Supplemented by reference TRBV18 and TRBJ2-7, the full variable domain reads NAGVMQNPRHLVRRRGQEARLRCSPMKGHSHVYWYRQLPEEGLKFMVYLQKENIIDESGMPKERFSAEFPKEGPSILRIQQVVRGDSAAYFCASSPQGTGADEQYFGPGTRLTVT.

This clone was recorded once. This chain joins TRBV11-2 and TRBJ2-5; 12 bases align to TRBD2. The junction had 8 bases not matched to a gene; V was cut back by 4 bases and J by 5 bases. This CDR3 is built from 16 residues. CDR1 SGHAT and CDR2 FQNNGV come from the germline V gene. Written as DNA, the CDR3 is TGTGCCAGCAGCTCCGCCTTGACTAGCGGGAGTGAGACCCAGTACTTC. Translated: CASSSALTSGSETQYF.

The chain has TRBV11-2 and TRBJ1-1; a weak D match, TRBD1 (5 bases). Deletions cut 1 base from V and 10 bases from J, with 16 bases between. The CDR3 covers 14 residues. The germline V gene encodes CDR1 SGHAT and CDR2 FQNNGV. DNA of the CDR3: TGTGCCAGCAGCTTAGTGGCCCCAGGGCATGGAGCTTTCTTT. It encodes CASSLVAPGHGAFF.

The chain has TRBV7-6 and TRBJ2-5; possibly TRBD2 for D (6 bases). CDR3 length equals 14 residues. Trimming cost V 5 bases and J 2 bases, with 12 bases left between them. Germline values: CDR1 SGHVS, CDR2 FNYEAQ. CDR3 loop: CASSAGPLQETQYF. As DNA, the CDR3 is TGTGCCAGCAGCGCGGGACCCTTACAAGAGACCCAGTACTTC.

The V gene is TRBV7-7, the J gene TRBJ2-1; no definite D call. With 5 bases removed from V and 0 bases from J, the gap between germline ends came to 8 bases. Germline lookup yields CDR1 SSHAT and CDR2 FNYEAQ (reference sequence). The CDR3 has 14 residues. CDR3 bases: TGTGCCAGCAGCCCCTCCCGCTCCTACAATGAGCAGTTCTTC. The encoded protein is CASSPSRSYNEQFF.

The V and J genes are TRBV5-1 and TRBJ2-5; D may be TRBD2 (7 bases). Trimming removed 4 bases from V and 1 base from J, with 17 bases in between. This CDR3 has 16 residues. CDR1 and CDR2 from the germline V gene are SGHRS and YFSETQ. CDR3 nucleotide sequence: TGCGCCAGCAGCGACCCGGGGGGCGGTGGCCAAGAGACCCAGTACTTC. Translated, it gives CASSDPGGGGQETQYF. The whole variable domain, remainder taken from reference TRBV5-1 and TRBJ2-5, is KAGVTQTPRYLIKTRGQQVTLSCSPISGHRSVSWYQQTPGQGLQFLFEYFSETQRNKGNFPGRFSGRQFSNSRSEMNVSTLELGDSALYLCASSDPGGGGQETQYFGPGTRLLVL.